The 28 T cell receptor beta chains below come from one sample, sequenced in a study of cytotoxic CD8 clonotypes in ibrutinib-treated CLL (dated by TCRdb to the early 2020s). The time point tag for this specimen amounts to: progressive disease on ibrutinib. The library relied on the immunoSEQ multiplex PCR assay. In its TCRdb copy, this immuneACCESS table keeps in-frame sequences only and misses some clones. Where compared with another copy, unresolved V genes explain less than half of these, and the others have no known cause. Present in this sample are 150,000 or so clones, about 88% of which were seen just once. Jointly, the top ten make up 3% of the sample. The sequences come from PBMCs, collected at disease progression, from a patient treated with ibrutinib. Source of these receptors: a human donor with chronic lymphocytic leukemia.

This clone came up once. This chain links TRBV5-1 with TRBJ2-3; perhaps D is TRBD1 or TRBD2 (6 bases each). This CDR3 is 14 amino acids long. V was trimmed by 2 bases and J by 4 bases, leaving 11 bases between them. Germline V gene data show CDR1 as SGHRS and CDR2 as YFSETQ. The CDR3 reads CASSFGRGADTQYF. Here the CDR3 DNA reads TGCGCCAGCAGCTTTGGAAGGGGGGCAGATACGCAGTATTTT. Full variable domain (remainder filled in from reference TRBV5-1 and TRBJ2-3): KAGVTQTPRYLIKTRGQQVTLSCSPISGHRSVSWYQQTPGQGLQFLFEYFSETQRNKGNFPGRFSGRQFSNSRSEMNVSTLELGDSALYLCASSFGRGADTQYFGPGTRLTVL.

This sequence joins TRBV6-6 and TRBJ2-7; 10 nucleotides align to TRBD1. Germline V CDR1 and CDR2: MNHNY, SVGAGI (reference sequence). With 6 bases clipped from V and 3 bases from J, the junction kept 8 bases outside the gene matches. This CDR3 has 15 amino acids. CDR3 amino acids: CASRLGQGDRYEQYF. The CDR3 coding sequence is TGTGCCAGCAGGCTCGGACAGGGGGACCGCTACGAGCAGTACTTC.

This clone was seen only once. This chain uses TRBV10-3 with TRBJ1-2; D is possibly TRBD1 (5 bases). Looked up from germline, CDR1 is ENHRY and CDR2 is SYGVKD. V lost 4 bases to trimming and J lost 3 bases, with 12 bases between them. The CDR3 runs 14 residues. The CDR3 DNA is TGTGCCATCAGTGTGGGGGACCGTCACTATGGCTACACCTTC. It encodes CAISVGDRHYGYTF.

This clone has a handful of counts. The V gene is TRBV27, the J gene TRBJ2-7; either TRBD1 or TRBD2 may fit D (6 bases each). CDR1 and CDR2 (germline): MNHEY, SMNVEV (reference sequence). The CDR3 has 14 amino acids. Trimming cost V 5 bases and J 4 bases, with 15 bases left between them. The CDR3 spells CASSQGRTVYEQYF. CDR3 sequence (DNA): TGTGCCAGCAGTCAGGGGAGGACAGTTTACGAGCAGTACTTC.

This clone was seen a handful of times. The chain is built from TRBV5-5 and TRBJ2-7; no clear D gene. This CDR3 contains 15 residues. Germline CDR1 is SGHKS and CDR2 is YYEKEE (reference sequence). Trimming cost V 4 bases and J 4 bases, with 18 bases left between them. The CDR3, as DNA: TGTGCCAGCAGCACTGGAGTTGGAAATCTTTACGAGCAGTACTTC. It translates to CASSTGVGNLYEQYF.

This clone was observed a handful of times. The CDR3 DNA reads as TGTGCCAGCAGTTACCCCGGGACGTTGGGTTCCAATGAGCAGTTCTTC. It codes for CASSYPGTLGSNEQFF. The chain has TRBV6-5 and TRBJ2-1; D is possibly TRBD1 or TRBD2 (5 bases each). The V gene lost 2 bases and the J gene lost 6 bases, with 17 bases spanning the gap. Per the germline V gene, CDR1 is MNHEY and CDR2 is SVGAGI. The CDR3 is made up of 16 amino acids.

This chain links TRBV11-2 with TRBJ2-7; 7 positions agree with TRBD1. With 5 bases clipped from V and 2 bases from J, the junction kept 6 bases outside the gene matches. Germline V gene lookup returns CDR1 SGHAT and CDR2 FQNNGV. The CDR3 spans 14 residues. The CDR3 spells CASSLNRGTYEQYF. Here the CDR3 DNA reads TGTGCCAGCAGCCTGAACAGGGGTACCTACGAGCAGTACTTC.

The chain employs TRBV29-1 and TRBJ1-1, with a weak D call TRBD1 (5 bases). V lost 6 bases and J lost 2, with 10 bases in between. The germline V gene encodes CDR1 SQVTM and CDR2 ANQGSEA. The CDR3 has 12 residues. The CDR3 loop reads CSVRDGNTEAFF. Here the CDR3 DNA reads TGCAGCGTGAGGGACGGAAACACTGAAGCTTTCTTT.

The chain couples TRBV4-2 to TRBJ2-1; D may be TRBD1 (5 bases). Germline CDR1 is LGHNA and CDR2 is YNFKEQ. Trimming left V 1 base short and J 4 bases short, with 14 bases between. This CDR3 is built from 16 residues. The chain's CDR3 is CASSQAVQEDYNEQFF. CDR3 DNA: TGTGCCAGCAGCCAAGCTGTACAGGAAGATTACAATGAGCAGTTCTTC.

For the CDR3, the DNA is TGTGCCCCAGAGATAGGTAGGGACACCGGAGTAAGAAGGGGGTGCGAGCAGTACTTC. Protein product: CAPEIGRDTGVRRGCEQYF. V and J are TRBV28 and TRBJ2-7; D is possibly TRBD1 (6 bases). V was cut by 11 bases and J by 6 bases, with 38 bases left in between. The CDR3 extends over 19 amino acids. Germline CDR1 and CDR2: MDHEN and SYDVKM.

The chain combines TRBV5-1 with TRBJ1-4; 7 nucleotides agree with TRBD1. Germline V gene data show CDR1 as SGHRS and CDR2 as YFSETQ. The ends lost 4 bases at V and 8 bases at J; junction bases unmatched: 8. CDR3 length: 14 amino acids. CDR3 DNA sequence: TGCGCCAGCAGCCATGACAGGGAGGGGGAAAAACTGTTTTTT. This gives the protein CASSHDREGEKLFF.

The chain has TRBV6-5 and TRBJ2-2; TRBD2 matches at 9 bases. CDR1 MNHEY and CDR2 SVGAGI come from the germline V gene. This CDR3 comprises 15 residues. Trimming cost V 10 bases and J 2 bases; bases outside gene matches: 8. The CDR3 sequence is CATSGGTDNTGELFF. The CDR3 DNA is TGTGCCACAAGCGGGGGGACAGATAACACCGGGGAGCTGTTTTTT.

This chain uses TRBV5-1 with TRBJ2-7; D could derive from TRBD1 or TRBD2 (5 bases each). Deletions cut 0 bases from V and 2 bases from J, with 12 bases between. Germline V gene sequence: CDR1 SGHRS, CDR2 YFSETQ. CDR3 size: 15 residues. CDR3 in DNA: TGCGCCAGCAGCTTGGGAGGGACCAGGACCTACGAGCAGTACTTC. Its protein product is CASSLGGTRTYEQYF.

The chain joins TRBV7-6 to TRBJ1-2; TRBD1 matches at 10 bases. This CDR3 comprises 15 residues. Germline CDR1 and CDR2: SGHVS and FNYEAQ. Unmatched junction bases numbered 6, after V lost 5 bases and J lost 3 bases. CDR3 sequence reads: CASSLGTGVDYGYTF. CDR3 bases: TGTGCCAGCAGCCTGGGGACAGGGGTTGACTATGGCTACACCTTC.

CDR3 coding DNA: TGTGCCAGTGGACCCGGGACAGGGGGCTATATCAATCAGCCCCAGCATTTT. Residues: CASGPGTGGYINQPQHF. The genes are TRBV19 and TRBJ1-5; the match to TRBD1 covers 12 bases. Germline V gene data show CDR1 as LNHDA and CDR2 as SQIVND (reference sequence). There are 17 residues in the CDR3. Losses at the gene ends were 8 bases for V and 3 bases for J; bases not matched to a gene: 11.

The genes are TRBV14 and TRBJ1-3; a weak D match, TRBD1 (6 bases). Per the germline V gene, CDR1 is SGHDN and CDR2 is FVKESK. The V end was cut by 4 bases, the J end by 3 bases, with 13 bases between. The length of the CDR3 is 15 residues. CDR3 loop: CASSLSTGLGNTIYF. The CDR3 DNA sequence: TGTGCCAGCAGCCTATCAACAGGGCTTGGAAACACCATATATTTT.

The V and J genes are TRBV30 and TRBJ2-5; D is uncertain. Trimming removed 3 bases at V and 5 bases at J, with 16 bases between. This CDR3 has 14 residues. Germline V gives CDR1 GTSNPN, CDR2 SVGIG (reference sequence). CDR3 residues: CAWRPGYDVETQYF. CDR3 nucleotide sequence: TGTGCCTGGAGGCCGGGTTACGACGTGGAGACCCAGTACTTC.

This chain connects TRBV10-2 to TRBJ1-4, with TRBD1 as a possible D gene (6 bases). This CDR3 has 15 amino acids. The ends were cut back, 1 base at V and 7 bases at J, with 13 bases in the middle. From germline, CDR1 is WSHSY and CDR2 SAAADI. The CDR3 DNA sequence: TGCGCCAGCAGTGAGTGGAGAGGGGGATTTGAAAAACTGTTTTTT. Translated: CASSEWRGGFEKLFF.

This chain links TRBV27 with TRBJ2-5, with 12 bases matching TRBD2. Germline trimming cut 0 bases from V and 4 bases from J; bases unmatched to any gene: 3. CDR1 is MNHEY and CDR2 is SMNVEV in the germline V gene (reference sequence). There are 16 residues in the CDR3. The CDR3 is CASSLSPGLAGETQYF. Written as DNA, the CDR3 is TGTGCCAGCAGTTTATCGCCGGGACTAGCGGGAGAGACCCAGTACTTC.

The rearrangement links TRBV5-1 to TRBJ1-4; D remains unclear. Germline CDR1 SGHRS, CDR2 YFSETQ. V lost 1 base and J 8 bases, leaving 6 bases between the germline ends. This CDR3 region has 12 residues. The CDR3 here is CASSLNREKLFF. CDR3 in DNA: TGCGCCAGCAGCTTGAACCGGGAAAAACTGTTTTTT. Filled out from reference TRBV5-1 and TRBJ1-4, the complete variable domain reads KAGVTQTPRYLIKTRGQQVTLSCSPISGHRSVSWYQQTPGQGLQFLFEYFSETQRNKGNFPGRFSGRQFSNSRSEMNVSTLELGDSALYLCASSLNREKLFFGSGTQLSVL.

The J gene is TRBJ2-2, the V gene TRBV13, with 10 bases aligning to TRBD2. V lost 3 bases and J lost 3; bases outside the gene matches: 13. The V gene's germline CDR1 is PRHDT and CDR2 FYEKMQ (reference sequence). The CDR3 is 19 amino acids. CDR3 sequence (DNA): TGTGCCAGCAGCTTCAGTCTAGCGGGAGTACACGTCGACACCGGGGAGCTGTTTTTT. Its translation: CASSFSLAGVHVDTGELFF.

The chain joins TRBV11-3 to TRBJ2-5; 8 bases fit TRBD1. The J segment lost 2 bases and the V segment lost 3 bases, leaving 2 bases of the junction unmatched. CDR1 is SGHNT, CDR2 YENEEA, per germline. The CDR3 runs 14 residues. DNA of the CDR3: TGTGCCAGCAGCTTGAGGACAGGGCAAGAGACCCAGTACTTC. Protein sequence: CASSLRTGQETQYF.

The V call is TRBV19, the J call TRBJ2-1; TRBD1 matches 7 bases. The CDR3 has 15 residues. Germline-derived CDR1 and CDR2 are LNHDA and SQIVND (reference sequence). Trimming cost V 5 bases and J 8 bases; bases outside gene matches: 12. The CDR3 protein is CASSPTGVVIDEQFF. In DNA, the CDR3 is TGTGCCAGTAGTCCAACAGGGGTGGTTATCGATGAGCAGTTCTTC. Complete variable domain (other parts from reference TRBV19 and TRBJ2-1): DGGITQSPKYLFRKEGQNVTLSCEQNLNHDAMYWYRQDPGQGLRLIYYSQIVNDFQKGDIAEGYSVSREKKESFPLTVTSAQKNPTAFYLCASSPTGVVIDEQFFGPGTRLTVL.

V and J are TRBV6-5 and TRBJ1-2, with D possibly matching TRBD1 (6 bases). Trimming took 2 bases from V and 0 from J, leaving 13 bases between them. There are 16 residues in the CDR3. Per the germline V gene, CDR1 is MNHEY and CDR2 is SVGAGI. CDR3 sequence (DNA): TGTGCCAGCAGTTACGATTTGGGGGGCGCTAACTATGGCTACACCTTC. This sequence encodes CASSYDLGGANYGYTF.

The chain joins TRBV4-1 to TRBJ2-1; possibly TRBD2 for D (6 bases). Germline loops: CDR1 MGHRA, CDR2 YSYEKL. The CDR3 contains 13 residues. The ends were cut back, 0 bases at V and 13 bases at J, with 13 bases in the middle. In DNA, the CDR3 is TGCGCCAGCAGCCAAGATTCGCGGGACTCTCAGTTCTTC. Residues: CASSQDSRDSQFF.

The chain uses TRBV5-1 and TRBJ2-3; TRBD1 or TRBD2 may be the D gene (5 bases each). Trimming removed 0 bases from V and 3 bases from J, with 11 bases in between. CDR1 is SGHRS, CDR2 YFSETQ, per germline. The length of the CDR3 is 15 residues. The CDR3 DNA reads TGCGCCAGCAGCTTGGAGCCCAGGGAGACAGATACGCAGTATTTT. Translated: CASSLEPRETDTQYF.

This chain links TRBV7-3 with TRBJ2-3, with 9 nucleotides matching TRBD2. Per germline, CDR1 SGHTA and CDR2 FQGTGA. This CDR3 contains 15 residues. Losses at the gene ends were 2 bases for V and 4 bases for J; bases not matched to a gene: 4. The CDR3 region is CASSLLAGVSDTQYF. The CDR3 DNA sequence: TGTGCCAGCAGCTTATTAGCGGGAGTGTCAGATACGCAGTATTTT.

The chain combines TRBV7-2 with TRBJ2-7, with TRBD2 matching over 8 bases. Unmatched junction bases numbered 21, after V lost 5 bases and J lost 6 bases. The CDR3 is made up of 18 amino acids. Germline V gives CDR1 SGHTA, CDR2 FQGNSA. As DNA, the CDR3 is TGTGCCAGCAGCCTGATCCGGTCCGCGGGAGGTTCTAAAAGCGAGCAGTACTTC. Encoded protein: CASSLIRSAGGSKSEQYF.